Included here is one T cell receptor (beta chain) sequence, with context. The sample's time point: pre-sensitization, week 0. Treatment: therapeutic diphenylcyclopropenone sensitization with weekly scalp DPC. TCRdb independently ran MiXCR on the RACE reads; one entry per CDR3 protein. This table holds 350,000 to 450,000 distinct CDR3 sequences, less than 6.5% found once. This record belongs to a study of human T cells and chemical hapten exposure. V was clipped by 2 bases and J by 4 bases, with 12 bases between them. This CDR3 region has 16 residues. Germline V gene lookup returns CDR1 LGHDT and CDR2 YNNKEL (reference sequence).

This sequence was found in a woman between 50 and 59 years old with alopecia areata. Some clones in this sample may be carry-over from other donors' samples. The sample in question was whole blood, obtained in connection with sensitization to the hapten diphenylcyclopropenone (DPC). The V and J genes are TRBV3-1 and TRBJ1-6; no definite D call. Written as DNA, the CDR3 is TGTGCCAGCAGCCAAACGATGGACCTATATAATTCACCCCTCCACTTT. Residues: CASSQTMDLYNSPLHF.